This record concerns one T cell receptor (beta chain) sequence. Its antigen remains unknown. Replicate PCRs for sorted subsets used around 190 ng DNA; this equaled 30,000 to 35,000 T cell genomes. Clones were sequenced by immunoSEQ multiplex PCR, and TCRdb holds only the in-frame ones, with some missing. Found here are 760,000 or so clones, 90% to 98% of them singletons; the top ten hold about 0.25%. These data belong to a study of shared clonotypes between healthy human individuals. General study points: Investigators expected sequencing depth to affect clonotype sharing among donors.

From germline, CDR1 is SQVTM and CDR2 ANQGSEA. The CDR3 contains 16 residues. The ends lost 1 base at V and 0 bases at J; junction bases unmatched: 5. In the naive CD8 group, cells lacked CD45RO and were positively selected for CCR7, so terminally differentiated effector memory CD45RA+ cells were left out. Sequenced input: naive CD8+ T cells sorted from blood. The genes are TRBV29-1 and TRBJ2-7, with 11 bases fitting TRBD2. This TCR was sampled from a man aged 25-45 years in good health. This CDR3 reads CSVEGTSGSPSYEQYF. In nucleotides, the CDR3 is TGCAGCGTTGAAGGGACTAGCGGGTCGCCCTCCTACGAGCAGTACTTC.